The source of this T cell receptor (beta chain) is a study of Ad26.COV2.S vaccination and SARS-CoV-2 variants. Study-wide findings and caveats: Placebo recipients and vaccine recipients were similar in non-spike TCR breadth. After vaccination, reports described spike-specific CD8+ and CD4+ T cell responses as showing substantial breadth.

Noted treatment: 15 to 20 received Ad26.COV2.S at low or high dose, single or two shots; about 5 received placebo; per-sample allocation not given. Sampling took place 63 days after the first vaccine or placebo injection. Boston supplied an adult donor aged 18-55 years. Concerning this clone itself: Its antigen is as yet unknown. Within the sample, other DNA sequences also encode this same CDR3.

The germline V gene encodes CDR1 SGHDT and CDR2 YYEEEE. V was cut by 0 bases and J by 6 bases, with 7 bases left in between. This CDR3 comprises 13 residues. Here immunoSEQ multiplex PCR was the method, and the copy in TCRdb shows in-frame clones only, minus some. The data show about 680,000 clones, with more than 80% seen just once and nearly 1.5% held by the top ten. The input for sequencing was peripheral blood, taken in a trial of Ad26.COV2.S vaccine versus placebo. This rearrangement joins TRBV5-6 to TRBJ1-5; a possible D gene is TRBD1 (5 bases). The source of this sequence is a person aged 18-60 years who received the Ad26.COV2.S COVID-19 vaccine or a placebo. CDR3 loop: CASSLAGVQPQHF. Here the CDR3 DNA reads TGTGCCAGCAGCTTGGCGGGGGTTCAGCCCCAGCATTTT.